One and the same sample provided the 28 T cell receptor beta chains below, sequenced in a study of type 1 regulatory T cells. Their target antigens are unknown. TCRdb re-derived calls from the reads in MiXCR, one entry per CDR3 protein. This repertoire shows tens of thousands of distinct CDR3 sequences, roughly 60% found once; its top ten account for approximately 1.8%. Material for sequencing was cultured non-Tr1 T cells, either the whole culture or a sorted T cell fraction (not recorded which). Every receptor here comes from a human donor in good health.

Sample share makes this clonotype medium-sized. The rearrangement links TRBV6-2 or TRBV6-3 to TRBJ2-7; D not certain. This CDR3 has 14 amino acids. V lost 0 bases and J lost 3, with 9 bases in between. The germline CDR1 and CDR2 sequences are MNHEY and SVGEGT. The CDR3 here is CASSYSRIYYEQYF. The CDR3 DNA reads TGTGCCAGCAGTTACTCGAGGATTTACTACGAGCAGTACTTC.

The rearrangement links TRBV12-3 or TRBV12-4 to TRBJ2-5, with 10 bases matching TRBD1. Trimming removed 1 base from V and 0 bases from J; junction bases left unmatched: 5. This CDR3 spans 17 amino acids. CDR3 amino acids: CASSLGDRGLYQETQYF. For the CDR3, the DNA is TGTGCCAGCAGTTTAGGGGACAGGGGCCTGTACCAAGAGACCCAGTACTTC.

Remarks on this clonotype: At one end, the junction sequence differs from germline, possibly due to a read error. The V and J genes are TRBV19 and TRBJ1-1; the D is unclear. Germline V gene sequence: CDR1 LNHDA, CDR2 SQIVND (reference sequence). The length of the CDR3 is 11 residues. CDR3 amino acids: CVSSMVSEAFF. The CDR3, as DNA: TGTGTCAGTAGTATGGTCAGTGAAGCTTTCTTT. Full variable domain (missing parts from reference TRBV19 and TRBJ1-1): DGGITQSPKYLFRKEGQNVTLSCEQNLNHDAMYWYRQDPGQGLRLIYYSQIVNDFQKGDIAEGYSVSREKKESFPLTVTSAQKNPTAFYLCVSSMVSEAFFGQGTRLTVV.

This clonotype has a handful of counts. V and J are TRBV2 and TRBJ2-4; D gene ambiguous. Trimming left V 3 bases short and J 5 bases short, with 8 bases between. Germline CDR1 reads SNHLY; CDR2 reads FYNNEI. The CDR3 has 13 residues. The CDR3 spells CASSENQQNIQYF. The CDR3 coding sequence is TGTGCCAGCAGTGAGAACCAGCAAAACATTCAGTACTTC.

This clonotype came up once. The chain joins TRBV15 to TRBJ2-1; 9 bases map to TRBD2. The V and J ends lost 8 bases and 7 bases, in that order; junction bases with no gene match: 12. The germline V gene encodes CDR1 LNHNV and CDR2 YYDKDF (reference sequence). This CDR3 region has 15 residues. The CDR3 is CATGRRTSVGNEQFF. The CDR3 DNA reads TGTGCCACCGGGAGAAGGACTAGCGTCGGTAATGAGCAGTTCTTC.

The rearrangement joins TRBV5-4 to TRBJ1-1, with 9 nucleotides matching TRBD1. The trim removed 4 bases at V and 5 bases at J, leaving 6 bases unmatched. CDR3 length: 14 amino acids. The germline gives CDR1 SGHNT, CDR2 YYREEE (reference sequence). CDR3: CASSLDRGGTEAFF. The CDR3, as DNA: TGTGCCAGCAGCCTCGACAGGGGGGGGACTGAAGCTTTCTTT. The variable domain in full, completed from reference TRBV5-4 and TRBJ1-1, reads ETGVTQSPTHLIKTRGQQVTLRCSSQSGHNTVSWYQQALGQGPQFIFQYYREEENGRGNFPPRFSGLQFPNYSSELNVNALELDDSALYLCASSLDRGGTEAFFGQGTRLTVV.

This sequence joins TRBV10-3 and TRBJ2-3; 13 positions match TRBD2. This CDR3 is built from 21 residues. The trim removed 5 bases at V and 0 bases at J, leaving 17 bases unmatched. CDR1 and CDR2 (germline): ENHRY, SYGVKD. The CDR3 spells CAISNSPGLAGNGASTDTQYF. DNA for the CDR3: TGTGCCATCAGTAACTCCCCGGGACTAGCGGGAAACGGGGCTAGCACAGATACGCAGTATTTT.

V usage is TRBV11-2 and J usage is TRBJ1-3; 9 bases map to TRBD1. V was pared by 5 bases and J by 2 bases, with 10 bases of the junction left unmatched. Per the germline V gene, CDR1 is SGHAT and CDR2 is FQNNGV. This CDR3 comprises 17 residues. CDR3 region: CASSRLTGGLTGNTIYF. The CDR3 bases are TGTGCCAGCAGCCGTCTGACAGGGGGATTAACTGGAAACACCATATATTTT.

This rearrangement joins TRBV4-2 to TRBJ1-3; no definite D call. The CDR3 runs 15 residues. Trimming took 2 bases from V and 0 from J, leaving 8 bases between them. Germline V gene lookup returns CDR1 LGHNA and CDR2 YNFKEQ. CDR3 region: CASSQWSNSGNTIYF. CDR3 sequence (DNA): TGTGCCAGCAGCCAATGGTCGAACTCTGGAAACACCATATATTTT.

This clonotype occurred a few times. CDR3 DNA: TGTGCCACCAGTGGGACTAGCGCCGAAGAGACCCAGTACTTC. The encoded protein is CATSGTSAEETQYF. V usage is TRBV24-1 and J usage is TRBJ2-5; 9 bases agree with TRBD2. Trimming at V came to 5 bases and at J to 3 bases, leaving 3 bases not matched to a gene. CDR3 length: 14 amino acids. Germline CDR1 and CDR2: KGHDR and SFDVKD.

The CDR3 coding sequence is TGCGCCAGCAGCGATGCGACAGTCAACACTGAAGCTTTCTTT. The encoded protein is CASSDATVNTEAFF. The chain carries TRBV5-1 and TRBJ1-1; D may be TRBD1 (5 bases). The CDR3 covers 14 residues. V shed 4 bases and J shed 2 bases, with 12 bases lying between them. Germline assignment: CDR1 SGHRS and CDR2 YFSETQ.

The rearrangement joins TRBV10-3 to TRBJ2-3, with 7 nucleotides matching TRBD1. The CDR3 contains 17 residues. J was trimmed by 4 bases and V by 7 bases; bases with no gene match: 17. The V gene's germline CDR1 is ENHRY and CDR2 SYGVKD. The CDR3 DNA reads TGTGCCATCACCCCAGGGGAGCGGTCCCAGGGGGCAGATACGCAGTATTTT. Encoded protein: CAITPGERSQGADTQYF.

The chain has TRBV13 and TRBJ2-3; TRBD2 might be the D (6 bases). Trimming removed 1 base from V and 0 bases from J, with 8 bases in between. Germline CDR1 reads PRHDT; CDR2 reads FYEKMQ (reference sequence). The CDR3 has 15 residues. The chain's CDR3 is CASSLDGTSTDTQYF. CDR3 coding DNA: TGTGCCAGCAGCTTAGATGGGACTAGCACAGATACGCAGTATTTT.

This chain uses TRBV4-3 with TRBJ2-3; possibly TRBD2 for D (5 bases). The V gene's germline CDR1 is LGHNA and CDR2 YSLEER. Trimming removed 4 bases from V and 5 bases from J, with 16 bases in between. This CDR3 is built from 15 residues. CDR3 residues: CASSPEGSRRDTQYF. CDR3 nucleotide sequence: TGCGCCAGCAGCCCTGAAGGGAGTAGGAGAGATACGCAGTATTTT.

Only one count was recorded for this clonotype. The genes are TRBV6-2 or TRBV6-3 and TRBJ2-3; 12 nucleotides line up with TRBD2. V shed 0 bases, J shed 4 bases, and the junction held 5 bases outside the gene matches. The CDR3 is made up of 17 amino acids. Per the germline V gene, CDR1 is MNHEY and CDR2 is SVGEGT. Here the CDR3 DNA reads TGTGCCAGCAGTTACTCGACTAGCGGGAGTGGGCCAGATACGCAGTATTTT. Translation: CASSYSTSGSGPDTQYF.

This clonotype occurred once. CDR3: CASTLAGRSHEQYF. The CDR3 nucleotides are TGTGCCAGCACCTTAGCGGGAAGGTCCCACGAGCAGTACTTC. The J gene is TRBJ2-7, the V gene TRBV12-3 or TRBV12-4; 8 nucleotides line up with TRBD2. V lost 7 bases, J lost 5 bases, and 10 bases stayed unmatched. This CDR3 spans 14 amino acids.

The chain has TRBV7-9 and TRBJ1-2, with 10 bases fitting TRBD1. The ends lost 3 bases at V and 6 bases at J; junction bases unmatched: 1. In germline, CDR1 is SEHNR, CDR2 FQNEAQ (reference sequence). The length of the CDR3 is 13 residues. This CDR3 reads CASSLGTGDGYTF. The CDR3 DNA is TGTGCCAGCAGCTTGGGGACAGGGGATGGCTACACCTTC.

The count of this clonotype is one. This chain uses TRBV29-1 with TRBJ2-7; the D call may be TRBD1 or TRBD2 (5 bases each). Trimming shortened V by 7 bases and J by 5 bases, and 12 bases separated the two germline ends. CDR3 length: 11 amino acids. CDR1 is SQVTM and CDR2 is ANQGSEA in the germline V gene. The CDR3: CSAVGTHEQYF. The DNA of the CDR3 is TGCAGCGCGGTTGGGACCCACGAGCAGTACTTC.

The chain couples TRBV7-8 to TRBJ2-7; D is unclear. Germline CDR1 is SGHVS and CDR2 is FQNEAQ. CDR3 length: 14 residues. V was pared by 5 bases and J by 6 bases, with 17 bases between. This chain's CDR3 is CASSITGIGLEQYF. CDR3 in DNA: TGTGCCAGCAGCATAACGGGTATAGGGCTCGAGCAGTACTTC.

The chain couples TRBV7-6 to TRBJ2-3; D is uncertain. Trimming cost V 5 bases and J 1 base, with 4 bases left between them. The CDR3 extends over 12 amino acids. CDR1 is SGHVS and CDR2 is FNYEAQ in the germline V gene. DNA for the CDR3: TGTGCCAGCAGCCAACGCACAGATACGCAGTATTTT. Its translation: CASSQRTDTQYF.

The V gene is TRBV18, the J gene TRBJ1-4; maybe TRBD1 (5 bases). This CDR3 comprises 16 residues. The V gene's germline CDR1 is KGHSH and CDR2 LQKENI. V shed 2 bases and J shed 7 bases, with 17 bases lying between them. DNA of the CDR3: TGTGCCAGCTCACCATTGCCCCAGGGTGGAAGTGAAAAACTGTTTTTT. Translating gives CASSPLPQGGSEKLFF.

V is TRBV7-8 and J is TRBJ1-4, with D hard to call. CDR1 is SGHVS and CDR2 is FQNEAQ in the germline V gene. The ends were cut back, 2 bases at V and 8 bases at J, with 12 bases in the middle. This CDR3 contains 14 residues. The CDR3 is CASSLLSAGEKLFF. In DNA form, the CDR3 reads TGTGCCAGCAGCTTATTATCAGCGGGGGAAAAACTGTTTTTT. Together with reference TRBV7-8 and TRBJ1-4, the CDR3 gives the full variable domain: GAGVSQSPRYKVAKRGQDVALRCDPISGHVSLFWYQQALGQGPEFLTYFQNEAQLDKSGLPSDRFFAERPEGSVSTLKIQRTQQEDSAVYLCASSLLSAGEKLFFGSGTQLSVL.

The J gene is TRBJ2-1, the V gene TRBV11-2; TRBD2 agrees at 8 bases. V shed 0 bases and J 4 bases; nucleotides not matched to a gene: 20. CDR3 length: 21 residues. CDR1 and CDR2 (germline): SGHAT, FQNNGV. The CDR3 DNA follows: TGTGCCAGCAGCTTAGAATGGCGGGTTCACTCCCTAGCGGGCGATTACAATGAGCAGTTCTTC. This sequence encodes CASSLEWRVHSLAGDYNEQFF.

The rearrangement joins TRBV7-8 to TRBJ2-1; 7 bases fit TRBD2. This CDR3 has 16 residues. The ends lost 0 bases at V and 7 bases at J; junction bases unmatched: 9. Germline V gene lookup returns CDR1 SGHVS and CDR2 FQNEAQ. CDR3: CASSLARLAVRNEQFF. The CDR3 coding sequence is TGTGCCAGCAGCTTAGCGCGGCTAGCGGTGAGGAATGAGCAGTTCTTC.

This clonotype has just one count. The V gene is TRBV14, the J gene TRBJ1-2; unclear D gene. Trimming cost V 4 bases and J 4 bases, with 10 bases left between them. Germline V lookup: CDR1 SGHDN, CDR2 FVKESK. CDR3 length equals 13 residues. CDR3 nucleotides: TGTGCCAGCAGCCCCCAGGTGTTCTATGGCTACACCTTC. Its translation: CASSPQVFYGYTF. Full variable domain (outside the CDR3, taken from reference TRBV14 and TRBJ1-2): EAGVTQFPSHSVIEKGQTVTLRCDPISGHDNLYWYRRVMGKEIKFLLHFVKESKQDESGMPNNRFLAERTGGTYSTLKVQPAELEDSGVYFCASSPQVFYGYTFGSGTRLTVV.

In DNA, the CDR3 is TGCGCCAGCGCCCAAGACAGAGCCTACGAGCAGTACTTC. This sequence encodes CASAQDRAYEQYF. The genes are TRBV5-1 and TRBJ2-7, with D possibly being TRBD1 (5 bases). The CDR3 is 13 residues long. CDR1 is SGHRS and CDR2 is YFSETQ in the germline V gene. The V end lost 7 bases, the J end lost 2 bases, and 13 bases lay between the germline ends. Combining the CDR3 with reference TRBV5-1 and TRBJ2-7 gives the whole variable domain KAGVTQTPRYLIKTRGQQVTLSCSPISGHRSVSWYQQTPGQGLQFLFEYFSETQRNKGNFPGRFSGRQFSNSRSEMNVSTLELGDSALYLCASAQDRAYEQYFGPGTRLTVT.

The rearrangement joins TRBV5-1 to TRBJ2-7, with a tentative D call TRBD1 (6 bases). Trimming stripped 1 base from V and 6 bases from J, with 20 bases between. This CDR3 comprises 16 residues. Germline CDR1 is SGHRS and CDR2 is YFSETQ. The CDR3 sequence is CASSLFFPGTSLEQYF. CDR3 coding DNA: TGCGCCAGCAGCTTGTTTTTTCCCGGGACATCCCTCGAGCAGTACTTC.

The chain uses TRBV7-2 and TRBJ2-7; D not certain. The CDR3 is 14 residues long. The V gene's germline CDR1 is SGHTA and CDR2 FQGNSA. The ends were cut back, 2 bases at V and 5 bases at J, with 13 bases in the middle. CDR3 region: CASSLMRGKNEQYF. CDR3 coding DNA: TGTGCCAGCAGCTTAATGAGAGGAAAGAACGAGCAGTACTTC.